The present entry profiles one TCR beta chain with its context. What it binds is unknown. The germline gives CDR1 SQVTM, CDR2 ANQGSEA. The CDR3 has 16 residues. Trimming at V came to 0 bases and at J to 4 bases, leaving 9 bases not matched to a gene. These data are taken from a study of cytomegalovirus exposure and HLA in healthy donors. Study as a whole: There were 85 million or so unique TCRs (from HLA-typed donors) in an early data release.

General observations from the study: Reports indicated that the classifier achieved high specificity and sensitivity in diagnosing cytomegalovirus status. Later analysis associated a missense DCLRE1C variant with TCR beta V- and J-gene trimming.

The study ran its PCR with 60 Vbeta and 13 Jbeta primers. TCRdb's copy holds only in-frame clones and misses some; the assay was immunoSEQ multiplex PCR. The table lists some 120,000 clones, roughly 78% of them singletons. The material sequenced was PBMCs. The chain couples TRBV29-1 to TRBJ2-1; 7 bases are a match to TRBD1. The sequence was obtained from a male donor in good health and CMV-seronegative. The CDR3 protein is CSVEDQGDKGYNEQFF. The CDR3 coding sequence is TGCAGCGTTGAAGATCAGGGGGACAAAGGGTACAATGAGCAGTTCTTC.